A selection of T cell receptor beta chains follows, all from one sample in a study of OX40 agonist ivuxolimab in advanced cancers. Assay used: immunoSEQ multiplex PCR; TCRdb lists only in-frame clones, some missing. The sample holds roughly 62,000 clones, roughly 90% seen once. This specimen consisted of CD4+ or CD8+ T cells sorted from blood, obtained in a trial of the OX40 agonist ivuxolimab. The source of these receptors is an adult with an advanced solid tumor such as melanoma, head and neck, liver or kidney cancer. CDR3s include the opening cysteine and the closing phenylalanine or tryptophan. The D gene is left open where the match is weak. Rows give clone size only sometimes, using once, few, many, or a class for an expanded clone.

J | V | D | size | DNA | CDR3
TRBJ2-6 | TRBV5-4 | . | few | TGTGCCAGCAGTCGAAGGGAATCTGGGGCCAACGTCCTGACTTTC | CASSRRESGANVLTF
TRBJ1-6 | TRBV7-8 | TRBD1 | once | TGTGCCAGCAGCCAAATAGGGGACAGACGTAATTCACCCCTCCACTTT | CASSQIGDRRNSPLHF
TRBJ1-2 | TRBV6-1 | . | . | TGTGCCAGCAGTGTCGGGACTGCGTATGGCTACACCTTC | CASSVGTAYGYTF
TRBJ1-4 | TRBV5-1 | TRBD1 | . | TGCGCCAGCAGCATAGGACAGGGGGCGGCTAATGAAAAACTGTTTTTT | CASSIGQGAANEKLFF
TRBJ2-7 | TRBV4-1 | . | . | TGCGCCAGCAGCCAAGATTTGGGCAGAGTGTTGAGCTCCTACGAGCAGTACTTC | CASSQDLGRVLSSYEQYF
TRBJ2-7 | TRBV6-6 | TRBD2 | . | TGTGCCAGCAGACCCGGGACTAGCGACTCCTACGAGCAGTACTTC | CASRPGTSDSYEQYF
TRBJ2-5 | TRBV29-1 | . | . | TGCAGCGTTGGGACGGCGGAGACCCAGTACTTC | CSVGTAETQYF
TRBJ2-7 | TRBV20-1 | TRBD2 | few | TGCAGTGCCGCGGGAGTAAGTGAGCAGTACTTC | CSAAGVSEQYF
TRBJ2-6 | TRBV11-3 | TRBD1 | few | TGTGCCAGCAGTAACAGGGGCGGCTCTGGGGCCAACGTCCTGACTTTC | CASSNRGGSGANVLTF
TRBJ2-5 | TRBV5-1 | . | . | TGCGCCAGCAGCTTGAACACAGGTGCCCAAGAGACCCAGTACTTC | CASSLNTGAQETQYF
TRBJ2-3 | TRBV5-5 | . | . | TGTGCCAGCAGTCTATCCCCGACAGCGCCAGATACGCAGTATTTT | CASSLSPTAPDTQYF
TRBJ1-2 | TRBV29-1 | TRBD1 | . | TGCAGCGTTGGGGGACAGGGCGGCTACACCTTC | CSVGGQGGYTF
TRBJ2-1 | TRBV7-6 | TRBD1 | once | TGTGCCAGCAGCCCGACAGGGTCGAGGGTCAATGAGCAGTTCTTC | CASSPTGSRVNEQFF
TRBJ2-6 | TRBV7-9 | . | . | TGTGCCAGCTGCTGGGGCGCTGGGGCCAACGTCCTGACTTTC | CASCWGAGANVLTF
TRBJ2-2 | TRBV30 | TRBD2 | . | TGTGCCTGGACGAGCGGGAGGGGCACCGGGGAGCTGTTTTTT | CAWTSGRGTGELFF
TRBJ2-1 | TRBV6-1 | . | once | TGTGCCAGCAGTGAGATATCCATCGGGCAGTTCTTC | CASSEISIGQFF
TRBJ2-5 | TRBV7-3 | TRBD2 | . | TGTGCCAGCAGCTTAGGTAGCGGGAGGGGAGAGACCCAGTACTTC | CASSLGSGRGETQYF
TRBJ2-2 | TRBV6-6 | . | few | TGTGCCACCGTGACAGGCCCAAACACCGGGGAGCTGTTTTTT | CATVTGPNTGELFF
TRBJ2-7 | TRBV11-2 | TRBD1 | . | TGTGCCAGCAGCTTAGTCCGACAGGGGGACGAGCAGTACTTC | CASSLVRQGDEQYF
TRBJ1-3 | TRBV7-6 | TRBD1 | . | TGTGCCAGCAGCCTCGGACAGGACAGCTCTGGAAACACCATATATTTT | CASSLGQDSSGNTIYF
TRBJ1-1 | TRBV5-1 | . | few | TGCGCCAGCAGCGCACGGGACACTGAAGCTTTCTTT | CASSARDTEAFF
TRBJ1-1 | TRBV5-1 | . | . | TGCGCCAGCAGCTTGGACAGCACTGAAGCTTTCTTT | CASSLDSTEAFF
TRBJ2-1 | TRBV6-1 | TRBD2 | . | TGTGCCAGCAGTGGGGGACTAGCGGGGGGCAATGAGCAGTTCTTC | CASSGGLAGGNEQFF
TRBJ2-1 | TRBV30 | TRBD2 | . | TGTGCCTGCGAGGGACTAGCGGGCTACAATGAGCAGTTCTTC | CACEGLAGYNEQFF
TRBJ2-1 | TRBV19 | TRBD2 | once | TGTGCCAGTAGTGTCACTAGCGGGGGAATCAATGAGCAGTTCTTC | CASSVTSGGINEQFF
TRBJ2-3 | TRBV5-1 | TRBD1 | . | TGCGCCAGCAGCTATCAGGGGGCGCGAGATACGCAGTATTTT | CASSYQGARDTQYF
TRBJ2-3 | TRBV20-1 | . | . | TGCAGTGCTGTGAGTACAGATACGCAGTATTTT | CSAVSTDTQYF
TRBJ1-5 | TRBV9 | . | . | TGTGCCAGCAGCGTAGAGGGACGGATCAATCAGCCCCAGCATTTT | CASSVEGRINQPQHF
TRBJ1-6 | TRBV19 | . | . | TGTGCCAGTAGTTCTGACAGGCCGTATTATAATTCACCCCTCCACTTT | CASSSDRPYYNSPLHF
TRBJ2-3 | TRBV7-9 | . | . | TGTGCCAGCAGCCCGTCAATTAGCACAGATACGCAGTATTTT | CASSPSISTDTQYF
TRBJ2-3 | TRBV27 | . | . | TGTGCCAGCAGTCCCTGGGGAATCAGCACAGATACGCAGTATTTT | CASSPWGISTDTQYF
TRBJ2-7 | TRBV6-5 | . | . | TGTGCCAGCAGCAGGGGTCAGAACTACGAGCAGTACTTC | CASSRGQNYEQYF